These T cell receptor beta chains were read from a single sample in a study of T-cell memory formation after mild COVID-19. TCRdb re-analysed the 5' RACE reads in MiXCR, keeping a single row per CDR3 protein. Among roughly 150,000 distinct CDR3 sequences, more than 12% were seen once, and the ten largest hold 12% to 15%. The sample taken for sequencing was PBMCs or a T cell subset sorted from them (not recorded which). Every receptor here comes from an adult woman who had mild COVID-19 (a few samples of this study predate the infection). Cell type and time point are not known. The CDR3 runs from the conserved cysteine through the conserved F or W. The D gene is left open where the match is weak. Size is omitted from some rows. Given values are once, few, many or a class for expanded clones.

v_call	d_call	j_call	clone_size	cdr3_nt	cdr3_aa
TRBV19	TRBD2	TRBJ2-1	NA	TGTGCCAGTAGATCGTGGGGAGCGGGGACTTACAATGAGCAGTTCTTC	CASRSWGAGTYNEQFF
TRBV7-6	NA	TRBJ2-5	few	TGTGCCAGCAGCTTAGACCTAGCCGTGGAGACCCAGTACTTC	CASSLDLAVETQYF
TRBV7-2	TRBD2	TRBJ2-5	NA	TGTGCCAGCAGCTTAATAGCGGGGATTCAAGAGACCCAGTACTTC	CASSLIAGIQETQYF
TRBV30	NA	TRBJ1-1	NA	TGTGCCTGGAGTAAGGGGGGATTAGTGGAGAACACTGAAGCTTTCTTT	CAWSKGGLVENTEAFF
TRBV4-1	NA	TRBJ2-7	NA	TGCGCCAGCAGCCAAGGGCAGGCCGGACCCGAGCAGTACTTC	CASSQGQAGPEQYF
TRBV4-1	TRBD2	TRBJ2-5	few	TGCGCCAGCAGCCCAGAAGGGACTAGCGGTTCCCAAGAGACCCAGTACTTC	CASSPEGTSGSQETQYF
TRBV7-6	TRBD2	TRBJ2-7	NA	TGTGCCAGCAGCCACGGGACTAGCGGCTACGAGCAGTACTTC	CASSHGTSGYEQYF
TRBV18	NA	TRBJ2-5	NA	TGTGCCAGCTCACGAAACCTCTACCAAGAGACCCAGTACTTC	CASSRNLYQETQYF
TRBV12-3/TRBV12-4	NA	TRBJ1-2	few	TGTGCCAGCAGCATGGACCCTAACTATGGCTACACCTTC	CASSMDPNYGYTF
TRBV5-6	TRBD1	TRBJ1-2	NA	TGTGCCAGCAGCTTTGGACAGGGAAGTTATGGCTACACCTTC	CASSFGQGSYGYTF
TRBV24-1	NA	TRBJ2-2	few	TGTGCCACTGCTACTGTGGGGGGCACCGGGGAGCTGTTTTTT	CATATVGGTGELFF
TRBV5-1	NA	TRBJ1-2	few	TGCGCCAGCAGCTTGGTTCCGGCAGGGTATGGCTACACCTTC	CASSLVPAGYGYTF
TRBV24-1	TRBD1	TRBJ2-7	NA	TGTGCCACCAGTGCGGGACAGGGCTTAACCTACGAGCAGTACTTC	CATSAGQGLTYEQYF
TRBV23-1	TRBD2	TRBJ2-2	few	TGCGCCACCGACGGACTAGCGGGAGGGCCAAACACCGGGGAGCTGTTTTTT	CATDGLAGGPNTGELFF
TRBV5-1	TRBD2	TRBJ2-2	few	TGCGCCAGCAGCTTGGGGGAACTAGCGGAGAAGATCGGGGAGCTGTTTTTT	CASSLGELAEKIGELFF
TRBV6-6	TRBD2	TRBJ2-5	NA	TGTGCCAGCAGGCAGGGACTAGCGGCCACCCCACAAGAGACCCAGTACTTC	CASRQGLAATPQETQYF
TRBV7-1	NA	TRBJ2-3	few	TGTGCCAGCAGCTCGGAATCCACGGGGCCCCTTTTCGCAGATACGCAGTATTTT	CASSSESTGPLFADTQYF
TRBV5-1	NA	TRBJ2-7	few	TGCGCCAGCAGCTCCGGGTCCTCGAGCGAGCAGTACTTC	CASSSGSSSEQYF
TRBV12-3/TRBV12-4	TRBD1	TRBJ1-1	NA	TGTGCCAGCAGTTTTGGTGGGACAGCTCTATCTGAAGCTTTCTTT	CASSFGGTALSEAFF
TRBV5-5	NA	TRBJ2-7	NA	TGTGCCAGCAGGAGACAGTCCAACTCCTACGAGCAGTACTTC	CASRRQSNSYEQYF
TRBV27	TRBD1	TRBJ1-2	NA	TGTGCCAGCAGTTTAGACAGGGGAGGCTATGGCTACACCTTC	CASSLDRGGYGYTF
TRBV12-3/TRBV12-4	TRBD2	TRBJ2-3	few	TGTGCCAGCAGTTTACGCCCGGGGGGGCGGGATATAACAGATACGCAGTATTTT	CASSLRPGGRDITDTQYF
TRBV4-1	TRBD1	TRBJ2-7	few	TGCGCCAGCAGCCAAGACGCAGGGACAGGGTCGTACGAGCAGTACTTC	CASSQDAGTGSYEQYF
TRBV24-1	TRBD2	TRBJ2-3	few	TGTGCCACCAGTGATTTGTTAGCGGGAGCTGCAGATACGCAGTATTTT	CATSDLLAGAADTQYF
TRBV12-3/TRBV12-4	NA	TRBJ1-5	few	TGTGCCAGCAGTGAGACAGACTATCAGCCCCAGCATTTT	CASSETDYQPQHF
TRBV29-1	NA	TRBJ2-1	many	TGCAGCGTTGAACCCCCTGGTAGCAGGCTCTACAATGAGCAGTTCTTC	CSVEPPGSRLYNEQFF
TRBV2	NA	TRBJ2-4	NA	TGTGCCAGCAGTGATCTGGGTGTAGAGGCCAAAAACATTCAGTACTTC	CASSDLGVEAKNIQYF
TRBV5-5	NA	TRBJ1-4	NA	TGTGCCAGCAGCTTGGAAGGGGGGACGACCGGAAAACTGTTTTTT	CASSLEGGTTGKLFF
TRBV6-5	NA	TRBJ2-2	few	TGTGCCAGCGAGGGGGGAGGGGGCACCTGGGAGCTGTTTTTT	CASEGGGGTWELFF
TRBV19	TRBD1	TRBJ2-1	NA	TGTGCCAGTAGTGTGGGACAGGGGACTGAGCAGTTCTTC	CASSVGQGTEQFF
TRBV7-2	TRBD1	TRBJ1-2	NA	TGTGCCAGCAGCTTGGACAGGTCCCGATATGGCTACACCTTC	CASSLDRSRYGYTF
TRBV7-2	TRBD2	TRBJ2-1	few	TGTGCCAGCAAAACAGAAGCGGGAGGGTCCCCTGCTTTTAGTGAGCAGTTCTTC	CASKTEAGGSPAFSEQFF
TRBV23-1	TRBD2	TRBJ2-7	many	TGCGCCAGCAGTCGAATCCCTAGCGGGCGGAGCTCCTACGAGCAGTACTTC	CASSRIPSGRSSYEQYF
TRBV5-1	NA	TRBJ2-3	NA	TGCGCCAGGCTACCAGGGGTCACGGCGGATACGCAGTATTTT	CARLPGVTADTQYF
TRBV6-6	NA	TRBJ1-1	NA	TGTGCCAGCTTCGGGGAGGGAAGGACTGAAGCTTTCTTT	CASFGEGRTEAFF
TRBV12-3/TRBV12-4	NA	TRBJ1-5	NA	TGTGCCAGCACCCCAGGGGAGGAGCCCCAGCATTTT	CASTPGEEPQHF
TRBV3-1	NA	TRBJ2-1	few	TGTGCCAGCAGCCAAGGTAGCGGCCGCTACAATGAGCAGTTCTTC	CASSQGSGRYNEQFF